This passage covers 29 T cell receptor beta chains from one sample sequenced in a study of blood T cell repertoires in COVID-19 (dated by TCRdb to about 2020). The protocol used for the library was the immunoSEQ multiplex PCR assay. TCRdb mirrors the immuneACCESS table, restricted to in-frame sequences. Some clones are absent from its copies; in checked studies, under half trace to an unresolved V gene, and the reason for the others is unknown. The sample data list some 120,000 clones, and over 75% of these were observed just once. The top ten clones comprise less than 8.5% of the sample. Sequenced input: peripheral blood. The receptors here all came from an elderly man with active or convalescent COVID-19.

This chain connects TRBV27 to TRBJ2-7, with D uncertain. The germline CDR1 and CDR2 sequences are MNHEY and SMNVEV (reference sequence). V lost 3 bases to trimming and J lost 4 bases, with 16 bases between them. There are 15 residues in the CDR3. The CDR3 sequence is CASSFPGSLVYEQYF. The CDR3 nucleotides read TGTGCCAGCAGTTTCCCTGGCTCCTTGGTATACGAGCAGTACTTC.

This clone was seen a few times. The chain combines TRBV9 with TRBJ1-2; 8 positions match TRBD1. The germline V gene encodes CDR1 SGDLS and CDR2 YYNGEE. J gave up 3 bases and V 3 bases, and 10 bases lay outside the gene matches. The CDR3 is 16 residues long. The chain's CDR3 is CASSATTGTGDYGYTF. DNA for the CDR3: TGTGCCAGCAGCGCGACCACCGGGACAGGAGACTATGGCTACACCTTC.

CDR3 loop: CASSPQAGQGGHEQYF. The CDR3 DNA is TGTGCCAGCTCACCACAGGCAGGACAGGGAGGCCACGAGCAGTACTTC. The chain couples TRBV18 to TRBJ2-7; 8 nucleotides agree with TRBD1. CDR1 is KGHSH and CDR2 is LQKENI in the germline V gene. The CDR3 length is 16 residues. V lost 1 base, J lost 5 bases, and 10 bases stayed unmatched.

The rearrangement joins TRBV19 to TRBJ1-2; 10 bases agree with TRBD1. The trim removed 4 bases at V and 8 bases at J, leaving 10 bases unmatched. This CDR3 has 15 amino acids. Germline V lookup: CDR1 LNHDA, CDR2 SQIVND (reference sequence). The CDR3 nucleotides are TGTGCCAGTAGTACCCCGGGACAGGGGACCCCAGGCTACACCTTC. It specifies CASSTPGQGTPGYTF.

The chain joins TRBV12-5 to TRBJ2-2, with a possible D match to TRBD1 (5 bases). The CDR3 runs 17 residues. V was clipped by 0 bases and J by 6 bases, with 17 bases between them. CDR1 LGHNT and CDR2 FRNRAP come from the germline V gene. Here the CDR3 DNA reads TGTGCTAGTGGTTTGGTAGGTTACAGGCAAAGGTCCGGGGAGCTGTTTTTT. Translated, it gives CASGLVGYRQRSGELFF.

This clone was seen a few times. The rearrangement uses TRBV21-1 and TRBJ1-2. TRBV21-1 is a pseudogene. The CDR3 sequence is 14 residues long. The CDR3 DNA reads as TGTGCCAGCAACAACCTTCCTAAAGACTATGGCTACACCTTC. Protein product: CASNNLPKDYGYTF.

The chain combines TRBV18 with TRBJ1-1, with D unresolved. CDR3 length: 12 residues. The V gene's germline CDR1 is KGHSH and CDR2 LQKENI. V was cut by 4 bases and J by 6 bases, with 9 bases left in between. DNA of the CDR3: TGTGCCAGCTCACGAGCAAGAGCTGAAGCTTTCTTT. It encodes CASSRARAEAFF.

This CDR3 is CASTSGGLSYEQYF. The DNA for the CDR3 is TGTGCCAGCACCTCCGGCGGCCTCTCCTACGAGCAGTACTTC. The chain couples TRBV28 to TRBJ2-7; D gene ambiguous. The V gene lost 7 bases and the J gene lost 0 bases, with 13 bases spanning the gap. This CDR3 has 14 residues. Looked up from germline, CDR1 is MDHEN and CDR2 is SYDVKM.

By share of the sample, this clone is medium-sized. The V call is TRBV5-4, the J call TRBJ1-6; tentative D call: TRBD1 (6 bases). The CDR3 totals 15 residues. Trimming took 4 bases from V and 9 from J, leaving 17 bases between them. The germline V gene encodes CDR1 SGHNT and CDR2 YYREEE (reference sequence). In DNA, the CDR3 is TGTGCCAGCAGCCCCCAAGCAGGGGTAACTTCACCCCTCCACTTT. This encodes CASSPQAGVTSPLHF.

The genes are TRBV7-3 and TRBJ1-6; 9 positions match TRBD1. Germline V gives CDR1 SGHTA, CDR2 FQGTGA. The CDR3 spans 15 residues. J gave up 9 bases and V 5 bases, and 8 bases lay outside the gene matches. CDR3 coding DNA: TGTGCCAGCAGCCAGAGGACAGGGGAGGGTTCACCCCTCCACTTT. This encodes CASSQRTGEGSPLHF.

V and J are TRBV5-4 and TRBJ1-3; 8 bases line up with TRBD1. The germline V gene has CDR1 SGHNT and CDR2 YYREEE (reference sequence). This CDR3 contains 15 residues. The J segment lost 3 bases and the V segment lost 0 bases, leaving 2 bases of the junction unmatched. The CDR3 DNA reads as TGTGCCAGCAGCTTGGACAGGGGGAATGGAAACACCATATATTTT. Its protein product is CASSLDRGNGNTIYF.

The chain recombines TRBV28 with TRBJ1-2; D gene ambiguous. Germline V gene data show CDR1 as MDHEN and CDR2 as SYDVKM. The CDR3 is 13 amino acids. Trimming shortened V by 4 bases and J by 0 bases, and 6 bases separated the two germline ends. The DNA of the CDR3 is TGTGCCAGCAGTTATCTCTCTAACTATGGCTACACCTTC. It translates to CASSYLSNYGYTF.

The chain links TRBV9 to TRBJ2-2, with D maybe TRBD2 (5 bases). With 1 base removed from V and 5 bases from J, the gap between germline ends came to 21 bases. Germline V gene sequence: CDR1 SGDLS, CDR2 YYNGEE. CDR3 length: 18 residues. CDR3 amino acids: CASSVLPRASRGTGELFF. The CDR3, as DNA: TGTGCCAGCAGCGTATTGCCGAGGGCTAGTCGTGGGACCGGGGAGCTGTTTTTT. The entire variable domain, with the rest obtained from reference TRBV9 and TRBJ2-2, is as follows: DSGVTQTPKHLITATGQRVTLRCSPRSGDLSVYWYQQSLDQGLQFLIQYYNGEERAKGNILERFSAQQFPDLHSELNLSSLELGDSALYFCASSVLPRASRGTGELFFGEGSRLTVL.

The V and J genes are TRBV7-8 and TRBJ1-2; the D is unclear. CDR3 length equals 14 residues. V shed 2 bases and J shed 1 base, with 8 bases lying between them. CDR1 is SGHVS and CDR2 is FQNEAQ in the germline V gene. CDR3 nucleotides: TGTGCCAGCAGCTTAATGGGAGTTAACTATGGCTACACCTTC. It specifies CASSLMGVNYGYTF.

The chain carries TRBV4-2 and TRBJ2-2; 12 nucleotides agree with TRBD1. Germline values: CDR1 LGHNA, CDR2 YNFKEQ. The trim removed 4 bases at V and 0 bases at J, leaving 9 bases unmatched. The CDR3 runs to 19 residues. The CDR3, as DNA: TGTGCCAGCAGCCGTCATACCGGGACAGGGGGCTCGAACACCGGGGAGCTGTTTTTT. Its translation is CASSRHTGTGGSNTGELFF.

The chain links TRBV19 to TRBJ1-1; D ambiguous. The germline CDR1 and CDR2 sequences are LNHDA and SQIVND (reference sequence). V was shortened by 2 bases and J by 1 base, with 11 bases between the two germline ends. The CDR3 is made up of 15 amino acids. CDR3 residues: CASSIQTTGNTEAFF. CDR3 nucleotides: TGTGCCAGTAGTATACAAACGACGGGGAACACTGAAGCTTTCTTT.

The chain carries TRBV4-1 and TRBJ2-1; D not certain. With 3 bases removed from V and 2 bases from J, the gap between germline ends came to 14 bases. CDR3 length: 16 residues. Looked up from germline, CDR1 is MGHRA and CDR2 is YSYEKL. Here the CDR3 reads CASSQALELAYNEQFF. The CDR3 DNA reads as TGCGCCAGCAGCCAGGCCTTGGAGCTGGCCTACAATGAGCAGTTCTTC.

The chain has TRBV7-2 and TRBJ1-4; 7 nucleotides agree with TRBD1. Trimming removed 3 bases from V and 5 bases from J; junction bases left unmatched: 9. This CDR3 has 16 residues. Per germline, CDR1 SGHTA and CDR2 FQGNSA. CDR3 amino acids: CASSLGLPGGNEKLFF. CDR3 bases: TGTGCCAGCAGCTTGGGCTTGCCAGGGGGGAATGAAAAACTGTTTTTT. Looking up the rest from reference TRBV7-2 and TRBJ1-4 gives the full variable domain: GAGVSQSPSNKVTEKGKDVELRCDPISGHTALYWYRQSLGQGLEFLIYFQGNSAPDKSGLPSDRFSAERTGGSVSTLTIQRTQQEDSAVYLCASSLGLPGGNEKLFFGSGTQLSVL.

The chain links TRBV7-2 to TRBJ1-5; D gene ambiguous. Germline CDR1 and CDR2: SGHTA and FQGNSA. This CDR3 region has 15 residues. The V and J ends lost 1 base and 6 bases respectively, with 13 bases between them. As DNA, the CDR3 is TGTGCCAGCAGCTTAGGTCTGAGGGAGGGTCAGCCCCAGCATTTT. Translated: CASSLGLREGQPQHF.

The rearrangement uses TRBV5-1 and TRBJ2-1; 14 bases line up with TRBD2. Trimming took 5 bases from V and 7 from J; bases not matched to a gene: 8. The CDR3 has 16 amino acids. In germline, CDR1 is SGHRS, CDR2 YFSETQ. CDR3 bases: TGCGCCAGCAGATACTCCGGACTAGCGGGAGGTAATGAGCAGTTCTTC. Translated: CASRYSGLAGGNEQFF.

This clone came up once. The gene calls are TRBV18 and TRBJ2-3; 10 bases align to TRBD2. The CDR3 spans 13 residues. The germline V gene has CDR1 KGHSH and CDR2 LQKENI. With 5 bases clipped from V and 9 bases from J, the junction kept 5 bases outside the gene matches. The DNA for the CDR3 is TGTGCCAGCTCATCTAGCGGGGGAACGACGCAGTATTTT. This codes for CASSSSGGTTQYF.

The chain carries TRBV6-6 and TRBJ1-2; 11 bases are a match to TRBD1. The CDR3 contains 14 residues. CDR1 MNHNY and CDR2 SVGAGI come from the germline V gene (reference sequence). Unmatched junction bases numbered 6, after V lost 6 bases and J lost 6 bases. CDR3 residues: CASRGGTGGHGYTF. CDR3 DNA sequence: TGTGCCAGCAGGGGCGGGACAGGGGGACATGGCTACACCTTC.

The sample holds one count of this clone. As DNA, the CDR3 is TGTGCCAGCTCACGATCCCTACAGGGTACAGGAGAGACCCAGTACTTC. It codes for CASSRSLQGTGETQYF. The chain is built from TRBV18 and TRBJ2-5, with D perhaps TRBD1 (6 bases). This CDR3 region has 16 residues. CDR1 and CDR2 (germline): KGHSH, LQKENI. Trimming cost V 4 bases and J 4 bases, with 19 bases left between them.

CDR3 in amino acids: CASSASGRQDDEQFF. CDR3 coding DNA: TGTGCCAGCAGCGCGAGCGGGAGGCAAGATGATGAGCAGTTCTTC. This chain links TRBV7-2 with TRBJ2-1, with 9 bases fitting TRBD2. V gave up 5 bases and J gave up 8 bases; unmatched junction bases: 10. CDR3 length equals 15 residues. Germline lookup yields CDR1 SGHTA and CDR2 FQGNSA.

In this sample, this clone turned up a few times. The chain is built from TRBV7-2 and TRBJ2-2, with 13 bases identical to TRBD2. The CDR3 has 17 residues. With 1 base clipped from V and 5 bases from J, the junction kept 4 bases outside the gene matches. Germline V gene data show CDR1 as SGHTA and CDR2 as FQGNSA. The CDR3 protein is CASSLGLAGGSTGELFF. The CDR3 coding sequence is TGTGCCAGCAGCTTAGGACTAGCGGGGGGATCAACCGGGGAGCTGTTTTTT.

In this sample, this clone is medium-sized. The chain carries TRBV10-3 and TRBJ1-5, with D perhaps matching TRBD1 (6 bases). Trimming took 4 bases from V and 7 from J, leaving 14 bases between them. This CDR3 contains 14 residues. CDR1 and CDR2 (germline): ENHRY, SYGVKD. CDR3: CAISVRPGDQPQHF. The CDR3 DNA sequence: TGTGCCATCAGTGTAAGGCCAGGGGACCAGCCCCAGCATTTT.

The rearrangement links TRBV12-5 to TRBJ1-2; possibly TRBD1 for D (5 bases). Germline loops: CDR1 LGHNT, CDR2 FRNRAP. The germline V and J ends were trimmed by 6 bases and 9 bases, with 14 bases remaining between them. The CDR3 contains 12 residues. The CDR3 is CASGDSWGRYTF. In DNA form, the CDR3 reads TGTGCTAGTGGCGACAGCTGGGGTCGCTACACCTTC.

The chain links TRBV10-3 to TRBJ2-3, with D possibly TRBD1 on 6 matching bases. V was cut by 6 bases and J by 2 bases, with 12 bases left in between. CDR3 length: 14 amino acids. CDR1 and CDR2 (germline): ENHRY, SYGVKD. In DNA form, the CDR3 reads TGTGCCATCAGCCAGACAGGCTACACAGATACGCAGTATTTT. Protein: CAISQTGYTDTQYF.

CDR3 loop: CASVRRQVNEKLFF. The CDR3 coding sequence is TGCGCCAGCGTAAGGAGACAGGTTAATGAAAAACTGTTTTTT. The rearrangement joins TRBV23-1 to TRBJ1-4; weak D call: TRBD1 (6 bases). TRBV23-1 is flagged as an ORF with uncertain function. The V end lost 8 bases, the J end lost 4 bases, and 14 bases lay between the germline ends. CDR3 length: 14 residues.